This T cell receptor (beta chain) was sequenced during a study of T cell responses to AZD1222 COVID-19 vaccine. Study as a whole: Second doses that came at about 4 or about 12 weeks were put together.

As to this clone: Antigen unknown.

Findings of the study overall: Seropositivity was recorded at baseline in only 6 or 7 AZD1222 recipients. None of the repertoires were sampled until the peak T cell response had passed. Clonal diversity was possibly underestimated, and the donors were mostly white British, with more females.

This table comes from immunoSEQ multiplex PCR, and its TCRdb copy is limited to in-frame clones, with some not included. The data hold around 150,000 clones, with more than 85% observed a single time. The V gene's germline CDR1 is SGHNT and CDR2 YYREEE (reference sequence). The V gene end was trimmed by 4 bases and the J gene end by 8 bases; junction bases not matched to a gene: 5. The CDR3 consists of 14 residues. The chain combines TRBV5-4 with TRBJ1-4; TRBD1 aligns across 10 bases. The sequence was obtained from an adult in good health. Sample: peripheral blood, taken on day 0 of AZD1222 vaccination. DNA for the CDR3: TGTGCCAGCAGCGTCGACAGGGGGCGAGAAAAACTGTTTTTT. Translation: CASSVDRGREKLFF. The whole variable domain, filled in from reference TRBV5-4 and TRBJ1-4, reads ETGVTQSPTHLIKTRGQQVTLRCSSQSGHNTVSWYQQALGQGPQFIFQYYREEENGRGNFPPRFSGLQFPNYSSELNVNALELDDSALYLCASSVDRGREKLFFGSGTQLSVL.